This is a list of T cell receptor beta chains from one sample in a study of shared clonotypes between healthy human individuals. Sequencing used immunoSEQ multiplex PCR; TCRdb keeps in-frame clones, though not all of them. The sample consists of around 2.1 million clones, 95% of them appearing once. Sequenced input: naive CD4+ T cells sorted from blood. The receptors come from a man in his late teens or twenties in good health. Both conserved end residues are part of each CDR3. The order of the fields is J gene, CDR3 length, clone size, D gene, V gene, CDR3 protein, CDR3 DNA. D genes are given only for firm matches. Some rows mark clone size as missing; the rest say once, few, many or name a class of expanded clone.

TRBJ1-6	13	-	-	TRBV30	CAWAGEEYSPLHF	TGTGCCTGGGCGGGGGAGGAATACTCACCCCTCCACTTT
TRBJ1-5	13	-	-	TRBV7-2	CASSLGGDQPQHF	TGTGCCAGCAGCTTGGGAGGGGATCAGCCCCAGCATTTT
TRBJ2-1	16	-	TRBD2	TRBV5-1	CASSLDRLAGHNEQFF	TGCGCCAGCAGCTTGGACAGGCTAGCGGGTCACAATGAGCAGTTCTTC
TRBJ2-5	14	-	TRBD1	TRBV5-1	CASSTGTGQETQYF	TGCGCCAGCAGCACTGGGACAGGTCAAGAGACCCAGTACTTC
TRBJ2-3	16	-	-	TRBV6-6	CASSYSRGSQPDTQYF	TGTGCCAGCAGTTACTCTCGGGGCTCCCAGCCGGATACGCAGTATTTT
TRBJ1-4	15	once	-	TRBV27	CASSLSKGTNEKLFF	TGTGCCAGCAGTTTATCGAAAGGCACTAATGAAAAACTGTTTTTT
TRBJ1-4	16	-	-	TRBV5-6	CASSFLSPGTNEKLFF	TGTGCCAGCAGCTTTCTATCGCCGGGGACTAATGAAAAACTGTTTTTT
TRBJ2-7	13	-	-	TRBV6-5	CASSEEVAYEQYF	TGTGCCAGCAGTGAAGAAGTGGCGTACGAGCAGTACTTC
TRBJ2-7	13	-	-	TRBV7-2	CASSLERGVEQYF	TGTGCCAGCAGCTTAGAAAGGGGGGTCGAGCAGTACTTC
TRBJ1-3	14	-	-	TRBV4-1	CASSQVGGRNTIYF	TGCGCCAGCAGCCAAGTGGGGGGCAGAAACACCATATATTTT
TRBJ2-7	13	-	-	TRBV15	CATSSDKTYEQYF	TGTGCCACCAGCTCTGACAAAACCTACGAGCAGTACTTC
TRBJ2-5	15	-	-	TRBV5-1	CASSRIPSGQETQYF	TGCGCCAGCAGCCGTATTCCATCAGGGCAAGAGACCCAGTACTTC
TRBJ1-2	11	few	-	TRBV2	CASTEARGYTF	TGTGCCAGCACTGAAGCTCGGGGCTACACCTTC
TRBJ1-6	16	few	-	TRBV7-9	CASSLDNYLTGSPLHF	TGTGCCAGCAGCTTAGATAATTACCTAACGGGTTCACCCCTCCACTTT
TRBJ1-3	14	-	-	TRBV6-6	CASSPRGAGNTIYF	TGTGCCAGCAGCCCCCGGGGGGCGGGAAACACCATATATTTT
TRBJ2-5	13	-	-	TRBV10-3	CAISGGLQETQYF	TGTGCCATCAGTGGGGGACTTCAAGAGACCCAGTACTTC
TRBJ2-7	13	-	-	TRBV11-3	CASSRDGEGEQYF	TGTGCCAGCAGCCGGGACGGAGAAGGCGAGCAGTACTTC
TRBJ2-1	13	-	-	TRBV7-2	CASSVSRDNEQFF	TGTGCCAGCAGCGTCTCCAGGGATAATGAGCAGTTCTTC
TRBJ1-4	14	-	-	TRBV5-4	CASSSQDTNEKLFF	TGTGCCAGCAGCTCACAGGACACTAATGAAAAACTGTTTTTT
TRBJ2-1	16	-	TRBD2	TRBV10-3	CAITPGLAGPDNEQFF	TGTGCCATCACCCCGGGACTAGCGGGACCTGACAATGAGCAGTTCTTC
TRBJ2-5	15	-	TRBD2	TRBV6-6	CASSYPERGSETQYF	TGTGCCAGCAGTTACCCGGAGCGGGGATCCGAGACCCAGTACTTC
TRBJ2-1	16	once	-	TRBV9	CASSETDGVSYNEQFF	TGTGCCAGCAGCGAAACTGACGGAGTCTCCTACAATGAGCAGTTCTTC
TRBJ2-5	13	-	-	TRBV5-1	CASSPTAQETQYF	TGCGCCAGCAGCCCTACAGCCCAAGAGACCCAGTACTTC
TRBJ2-7	11	-	TRBD1	TRBV30	CAWTSGGEQYF	TGTGCCTGGACCTCAGGGGGAGAGCAGTACTTC
TRBJ1-2	12	-	-	TRBV6-5	CASSPGTYGYTF	TGTGCCAGCAGCCCTGGGACCTATGGCTACACCTTC
TRBJ2-2	16	-	TRBD2	TRBV29-1	CSAGTSGTANTGELFF	TGCAGCGCAGGGACTAGCGGGACCGCGAACACCGGGGAGCTGTTTTTT
TRBJ2-7	13	-	-	TRBV15	CATSSRGSSEQYF	TGTGCCACCAGCAGTCGGGGGAGCAGTGAGCAGTACTTC
TRBJ1-2	13	-	-	TRBV6-1	CASSDGGLRGYTF	TGTGCCAGCAGTGATGGGGGTTTGAGAGGCTACACCTTC
TRBJ2-3	15	-	TRBD1	TRBV2	CASSGRDRGTDTQYF	TGTGCCAGCAGTGGACGGGACAGGGGCACAGATACGCAGTATTTT
TRBJ1-1	14	-	-	TRBV5-6	CASSLQGMNTEAFF	TGTGCCAGCAGCTTGCAGGGAATGAACACTGAAGCTTTCTTT
TRBJ1-1	14	-	TRBD1	TRBV6-5	CASSFTGGWTEAFF	TGTGCCAGCAGTTTTACAGGGGGCTGGACTGAAGCTTTCTTT
TRBJ2-5	15	-	TRBD2	TRBV28	CASSLGAGGQETQYF	TGTGCCAGCAGTTTAGGAGCGGGGGGCCAAGAGACCCAGTACTTC
TRBJ1-1	13	-	TRBD1	TRBV11-3	CASGRQGFTEAFF	TGTGCCAGCGGAAGACAGGGTTTCACTGAAGCTTTCTTT
TRBJ1-2	13	-	-	TRBV18	CASSPGEWYGYTF	TGTGCCAGCTCACCAGGGGAATGGTATGGCTACACCTTC
TRBJ2-3	14	-	-	TRBV30	CAWKYQRSTDTQYF	TGTGCCTGGAAATACCAGCGAAGCACAGATACGCAGTATTTT
TRBJ2-3	17	-	TRBD2	TRBV7-3	CASSLQTPGGSTDTQYF	TGTGCCAGCAGCCTCCAAACACCGGGGGGGAGCACAGATACGCAGTATTTT
TRBJ2-2	18	-	TRBD2	TRBV5-4	CASSPLAGGPGGTGELFF	TGTGCCAGCAGTCCCCTAGCGGGAGGGCCTGGAGGAACCGGGGAGCTGTTTTTT
TRBJ2-5	17	-	TRBD2	TRBV5-1	CASSAGGLAGVGETQYF	TGCGCCAGCAGCGCGGGCGGACTAGCGGGAGTTGGAGAGACCCAGTACTTC